The rows below give T cell receptor beta chains drawn from one sample of a study of T cell responses to AZD1222 COVID-19 vaccine. This table comes from immunoSEQ multiplex PCR, and its TCRdb copy is limited to in-frame clones, with some not included. The repertoire holds around 120,000 clones, with just under 95% as singletons. Here the sequenced sample was peripheral blood, taken on day 0 of AZD1222 vaccination. Every receptor here comes from an adult in good health. CDR3s include the opening cysteine and the closing phenylalanine or tryptophan. A D gene is named only where the DNA matches it firmly. The size entry is marked missing in some rows and otherwise reads once, few, many or a size class.

abundance | j_gene | len | v_gene | d_gene | CDR3nt | CDR3aa
- | TRBJ2-1 | 16 | TRBV7-9 | - | TGTGCCAGCAGCTTAGCCGGCTCCTCCTCCTACAATGAGCAGTTCTTC | CASSLAGSSSYNEQFF
- | TRBJ2-5 | 14 | TRBV6-5 | TRBD1 | TGTGCCAGCAGAGGACAGGGTAGCCCAGAGACCCAGTACTTC | CASRGQGSPETQYF
- | TRBJ1-5 | 14 | TRBV2 | - | TGTGCCAGCAACAGGGACTGGAAGTATCAGCCCCAGCATTTT | CASNRDWKYQPQHF
- | TRBJ1-5 | 17 | TRBV28 | - | TGTGCCAGCAGTATCCGGGACCTTCTTTATAGCAATCAGCCCCAGCATTTT | CASSIRDLLYSNQPQHF
- | TRBJ1-4 | 13 | TRBV30 | TRBD1 | TGTGCCTGGAGTGTTTCACAGGGGAGAAAACTGTTTTTT | CAWSVSQGRKLFF
- | TRBJ1-3 | 15 | TRBV28 | - | TGTGCCAGCAGATACAGGGCGCACTCTGGAAACACCATATATTTT | CASRYRAHSGNTIYF
- | TRBJ1-1 | 12 | TRBV14 | - | TGTGCCAGCAGCCAAGCCCGGGCCCCAGCTTTCTTT | CASSQARAPAFF
- | TRBJ2-7 | 14 | TRBV3-1/TRBV3-2 | - | TGTGCCAGCAGCCAAGGTCGGGGATGGTACGAGCAGTACTTC | CASSQGRGWYEQYF
- | TRBJ2-3 | 15 | TRBV28 | TRBD2 | TGTGCCAGCAGTTTATATACTAGCGGCACAGATACGCAGTATTTT | CASSLYTSGTDTQYF
once | TRBJ2-2 | 18 | TRBV7-9 | TRBD1 | TGTGCCAGCAGCTTGCCTTTTCTGGGACAGCTGAACACCGGGGAGCTGTTTTTT | CASSLPFLGQLNTGELFF
- | TRBJ1-1 | 15 | TRBV27 | TRBD1 | TGTGCCAGCAGTGGCGGGACAGGGACGAACACTGAAGCTTTCTTT | CASSGGTGTNTEAFF
- | TRBJ2-3 | 15 | TRBV6-2/TRBV6-3 | TRBD2 | TGTGCCAGCAGTTTCGGGAGGTGGAGACTAGATACGCAGTATTTT | CASSFGRWRLDTQYF
once | TRBJ1-5 | 12 | TRBV6-5 | - | TGTGCCAGCAGTTGGGCCGATCAGCCCCAGCATTTT | CASSWADQPQHF
- | TRBJ1-2 | 13 | TRBV29-1 | TRBD1 | TGCAGCGTTACGAGGGGACAGTACTATGGCTACACCTTC | CSVTRGQYYGYTF
- | TRBJ2-5 | 19 | TRBV19 | TRBD2 | TGTGCCAGTAGTAATAATGGGAGGGGAATAGCGGGACAACAAGAGACCCAGTACTTC | CASSNNGRGIAGQQETQYF
- | TRBJ2-7 | 15 | TRBV5-1 | TRBD2 | TGCGCCAGCAGCTTTGAGGCTAGCGGGAGGTACGAGCAGTACTTC | CASSFEASGRYEQYF
- | TRBJ1-1 | 13 | TRBV5-1 | - | TGCGCCAGCAGCTATGACTGGAACACTGAAGCTTTCTTT | CASSYDWNTEAFF
- | TRBJ2-1 | 15 | TRBV5-1 | - | TGCGCCAGTGTCCCCGGCCTAAGCTCCTACAATGAGCAGTTCTTC | CASVPGLSSYNEQFF
- | TRBJ1-1 | 14 | TRBV4-1 | TRBD1 | TGCGCCAGCAGCCACCGGGACAGGGGTACTGAAGCTTTCTTT | CASSHRDRGTEAFF
- | TRBJ2-7 | 14 | TRBV3-1/TRBV3-2 | - | TGTGCCAGCAGCCAAGAGAGAACCCTCTACGAGCAGTACTTC | CASSQERTLYEQYF
- | TRBJ1-1 | 13 | TRBV19 | - | TGTGCCAGCAGATTCGGGGGGGCAATTGAAGCTTTCTTT | CASRFGGAIEAFF
- | TRBJ2-1 | 17 | TRBV3-1/TRBV3-2 | TRBD1 | TGTGCCAGCAGCCAAGATTCCCACAGGGGGAGACCCGATGAGCAGTTCTTC | CASSQDSHRGRPDEQFF
- | TRBJ2-1 | 17 | TRBV4-1 | TRBD1 | TGCGCCAGCAGCCAAGGATCCGGGACAGGGTTATACAATGAGCAGTTCTTC | CASSQGSGTGLYNEQFF
- | TRBJ2-5 | 12 | TRBV5-1 | - | TGCGCCAGCAGCAGGGAAGGCGAGACCCAGTACTTC | CASSREGETQYF
- | TRBJ2-3 | 14 | TRBV18 | TRBD2 | TGTGCCAGCTCACCCAGCGGGATAAGAGATACGCAGTATTTT | CASSPSGIRDTQYF
- | TRBJ2-3 | 10 | TRBV29-1 | - | TGCAGCGTTGGCACAGATACGCAGTATTTT | CSVGTDTQYF
- | TRBJ2-2 | 17 | TRBV28 | TRBD2 | TGTGCCAGCAGTTTAATCCCGGGACTAGCGGGAGTCGGGGAGCTGTTTTTT | CASSLIPGLAGVGELFF
- | TRBJ2-1 | 14 | TRBV5-1 | - | TGCGCCAGCAACATCGTACTAGGGGACAATGAGCAGTTCTTC | CASNIVLGDNEQFF
- | TRBJ1-4 | 14 | TRBV27 | TRBD1 | TGTGCCAGCAAACTAGGGGGCGGAGATGAAAAACTGTTTTTT | CASKLGGGDEKLFF
- | TRBJ2-3 | 16 | TRBV3-1/TRBV3-2 | - | TGTGCCAGCAGCCAAGAGCGGCCCCGCACCACAGATACGCAGTATTTT | CASSQERPRTTDTQYF
few | TRBJ1-2 | 15 | TRBV5-6 | - | TGTGCCAGCAGCTTGGGTACGGGGTGGGGCTATGGCTACACCTTC | CASSLGTGWGYGYTF
- | TRBJ1-1 | 13 | TRBV19 | - | TGTGCCAGTAGTATTACGGGGGCCGGCGAAGCTTTCTTT | CASSITGAGEAFF
few | TRBJ2-1 | 11 | TRBV3-1/TRBV3-2 | - | TGTGCCAGCAGCCAGGGGGATGAGCAGTTCTTC | CASSQGDEQFF